These 25 T cell receptor beta chains came from one sample sequenced in a study of blood T cell repertoires in COVID-19. Profiling relied on immunoSEQ multiplex PCR, and the TCRdb table lists in-frame clones only, not all of them. This table holds about 220,000 clones, 82% found once. Sequenced sample: peripheral blood. The receptor set was obtained from a woman between 65 and 79 years old with COVID-19, enrolled during active disease.

To note about this clone: Germline is not matched at one junction end, which may reflect a read error. The gene calls are TRBV5-4 and TRBJ2-3; TRBD2 is a possible D gene (6 bases). CDR1 and CDR2 (germline): SGHNT, YYREEE (reference sequence). The CDR3 runs 13 residues. The CDR3 bases are TGTGCCAGCAACCCCAGAGGGAGGCCGCCCGACTCCTTT. Translated: CASNPRGRPPDSF.

The rearrangement joins TRBV10-3 to TRBJ1-5; 7 nucleotides agree with TRBD1. The V and J ends lost 6 bases and 0 bases, in that order; junction bases with no gene match: 5. The CDR3 runs 15 residues. Germline CDR1 and CDR2: ENHRY and SYGVKD. The CDR3 bases are TGTGCCATCAGCCCGAGGACAGGTAGCAATCAGCCCCAGCATTTT. Translating gives CAISPRTGSNQPQHF.

The chain combines TRBV10-3 with TRBJ2-1, with 7 nucleotides matching TRBD1. The trim removed 6 bases at V and 5 bases at J, leaving 4 bases unmatched. Per the germline V gene, CDR1 is ENHRY and CDR2 is SYGVKD. The CDR3 consists of 13 residues. CDR3 in amino acids: CAISGQVNNEQFF. In DNA, the CDR3 is TGTGCCATCAGCGGACAGGTAAACAATGAGCAGTTCTTC.

Regarding this clone: Germline is not matched at one junction end, which may reflect a read error. This chain connects TRBV7-6 to TRBJ2-7, with 9 bases aligning to TRBD2. The CDR3 runs to 15 residues. Germline V gives CDR1 SGHVS, CDR2 FNYEAQ. This CDR3 is CASTLRGLAWDEQYF. The CDR3 DNA reads TGTGCCAGCACCTTACGGGGACTAGCTTGGGATGAGCAGTACTTC.

The chain carries TRBV2 and TRBJ2-3, with D possibly TRBD1 on 6 matching bases. Germline V gene sequence: CDR1 SNHLY, CDR2 FYNNEI. CDR3 size: 14 residues. V lost 6 bases to trimming and J lost 1 base, with 11 bases between them. CDR3 amino acids: CASSRGPGTDTQYF. The CDR3 nucleotides are TGTGCCAGCAGCAGGGGTCCAGGCACAGATACGCAGTATTTT.

This clone was seen more than once but under ten times. The rearrangement links TRBV12-3 or TRBV12-4 to TRBJ1-3; D is undetermined. Trimming left V 6 bases short and J 2 bases short, with 8 bases between. The CDR3 consists of 13 residues. The chain's CDR3 is CASSRLTGNTIYF. CDR3 sequence (DNA): TGTGCCAGCAGCAGGCTCACTGGAAACACCATATATTTT.

This chain uses TRBV9 with TRBJ2-2, with D perhaps matching TRBD2 (6 bases). CDR1 is SGDLS, CDR2 YYNGEE, per germline. V lost 5 bases and J 6 bases, leaving 11 bases between the germline ends. This CDR3 is 13 amino acids long. The CDR3 spells CASSRLVPGELFF. The CDR3 DNA reads as TGTGCCAGCAGTAGACTAGTTCCCGGGGAGCTGTTTTTT.

V usage is TRBV20-1 and J usage is TRBJ2-3; TRBD2 is a possible D gene (6 bases). This CDR3 is 14 amino acids long. Germline CDR1 DFQATT, CDR2 SNEGSKA (reference sequence). V lost 3 bases, J lost 0 bases, and 10 bases lay in between. CDR3 amino acids: CSASWAGSTDTQYF. The CDR3 nucleotides are TGCAGTGCTAGTTGGGCGGGGAGCACAGATACGCAGTATTTT.

The sample holds a few counts of this clone. CDR3 region: CASSLLAGDSYEQYF. The CDR3 DNA follows: TGTGCCAGCAGTCTTTTAGCGGGGGACTCCTACGAGCAGTACTTC. The rearrangement links TRBV11-2 to TRBJ2-7, with 9 bases fitting TRBD2. J lost 0 bases, V lost 6 bases, and 6 bases had no gene match. Per germline, CDR1 SGHAT and CDR2 FQNNGV. The CDR3 sequence is 15 residues long.

This rearrangement joins TRBV28 to TRBJ1-2; D may be TRBD1 (6 bases). The germline V gene has CDR1 MDHEN and CDR2 SYDVKM. The CDR3 has 14 amino acids. V was cut by 3 bases and J by 3 bases, with 11 bases left in between. The CDR3 spells CASSLRNRDYGYTF. CDR3 coding DNA: TGTGCCAGCAGTTTGAGAAACAGGGACTATGGCTACACCTTC.

This chain connects TRBV5-1 to TRBJ2-3; D uncertain. Deletions cut 4 bases from V and 3 bases from J, with 9 bases between. Germline lookup yields CDR1 SGHRS and CDR2 YFSETQ. The CDR3 contains 13 residues. CDR3 in DNA: TGCGCCAGCAGCGACTTGCAGACAGATACGCAGTATTTT. Its protein product is CASSDLQTDTQYF.

V and J are TRBV10-2 and TRBJ1-6; D is possibly TRBD1 (5 bases). This CDR3 comprises 14 residues. Trimming took 4 bases from V and 6 from J, leaving 10 bases between them. From germline, CDR1 is WSHSY and CDR2 SAAADI. The CDR3 reads CASSAGGGNSPLHF. CDR3 DNA sequence: TGCGCCAGCAGTGCCGGGGGGGGTAATTCACCCCTCCACTTT.

This chain links TRBV5-4 with TRBJ2-7; maybe TRBD2 (6 bases). The ends were cut back, 0 bases at V and 4 bases at J, with 14 bases in the middle. In germline, CDR1 is SGHNT, CDR2 YYREEE (reference sequence). The CDR3 spans 15 residues. The DNA of the CDR3 is TGTGCCAGCAGCTTGGCTTATAGCGGAGTTTACGAGCAGTACTTC. Its translation: CASSLAYSGVYEQYF.

The chain employs TRBV9 and TRBJ2-3; TRBD2 agrees at 8 bases. From germline, CDR1 is SGDLS and CDR2 YYNGEE. The V gene end was trimmed by 0 bases and the J gene end by 0 bases; junction bases not matched to a gene: 6. This CDR3 is 17 amino acids long. Written as DNA, the CDR3 is TGTGCCAGCAGCGTAGGAATCGCGGGAGGTAGCACAGATACGCAGTATTTT. This sequence encodes CASSVGIAGGSTDTQYF.

The rearrangement uses TRBV24-1 and TRBJ2-1; TRBD2 agrees at 15 bases. Germline V lookup: CDR1 KGHDR, CDR2 SFDVKD. This CDR3 has 16 amino acids. The junction had 5 bases not matched to a gene; V was cut back by 4 bases and J by 8 bases. The CDR3 is CATSDLRTSGRDEQFF. CDR3 bases: TGTGCCACCAGTGACCTGAGGACTAGCGGGAGGGATGAGCAGTTCTTC.

The chain employs TRBV11-2 and TRBJ2-2; 7 nucleotides agree with TRBD2. V shed 2 bases, J shed 5 bases, and the junction held 2 bases outside the gene matches. Germline lookup yields CDR1 SGHAT and CDR2 FQNNGV. This CDR3 has 14 residues. CDR3 sequence: CASSLQRGTGELFF. In DNA form, the CDR3 reads TGTGCCAGCAGCTTACAGCGGGGAACCGGGGAGCTGTTTTTT.

The chain joins TRBV7-2 to TRBJ2-2; 9 bases are shared with TRBD1. This CDR3 has 16 residues. V dropped 1 base and J dropped 5; count of bases not matched to a gene: 5. Looked up from germline, CDR1 is SGHTA and CDR2 is FQGNSA. The DNA for the CDR3 is TGTGCCAGCAGCTTAGGGGCGGGACAGGGTACCGGGGAGCTGTTTTTT. It codes for CASSLGAGQGTGELFF.

The chain has TRBV11-2 and TRBJ1-2; TRBD1 might be the D (5 bases). The germline V and J ends were trimmed by 1 base and 4 bases, with 13 bases remaining between them. This CDR3 contains 15 residues. Germline CDR1 is SGHAT and CDR2 is FQNNGV. The CDR3 DNA is TGTGCCAGCAGCTTAGGCTTGGGGCCTTTCTATGGCTACACCTTC. This codes for CASSLGLGPFYGYTF.

The V call is TRBV9, the J call TRBJ1-3; TRBD1 agrees at 7 bases. The germline CDR1 and CDR2 sequences are SGDLS and YYNGEE. With 0 bases clipped from V and 0 bases from J, the junction kept 9 bases outside the gene matches. The CDR3 consists of 18 residues. In DNA, the CDR3 is TGTGCCAGCAGCGTAGATTGGGGACAGCCGAGCTCTGGAAACACCATATATTTT. Protein sequence: CASSVDWGQPSSGNTIYF.

The CDR3 region is CASSFLGQNNSPLHF. The CDR3 DNA follows: TGTGCCAGCAGCTTTTTAGGACAGAATAATTCACCCCTCCACTTT. The J gene is TRBJ1-6, the V gene TRBV7-2, with D possibly matching TRBD1 (6 bases). V was pared by 3 bases and J by 5 bases, with 11 bases between. This CDR3 region has 15 residues. In germline, CDR1 is SGHTA, CDR2 FQGNSA.

The V call is TRBV6-4, the J call TRBJ2-5; 7 positions agree with TRBD2. The length of the CDR3 is 15 residues. The V and J ends lost 5 bases and 5 bases, in that order; junction bases with no gene match: 11. Looked up from germline, CDR1 is MRHNA and CDR2 is SNTAGT. The CDR3 spells CASSPSGGPGETQYF. The CDR3 DNA is TGTGCCAGCAGTCCTTCGGGGGGACCAGGGGAGACCCAGTACTTC.

This sequence joins TRBV12-3 or TRBV12-4 and TRBJ1-5, with D perhaps matching TRBD1 (6 bases). CDR3 length: 13 amino acids. Trimming took off 5 bases at V and 6 bases at J, with 11 bases between the two ends. CDR3 in amino acids: CASSAPGVQPQHF. The CDR3 DNA is TGTGCCAGCAGTGCCCCAGGGGTTCAGCCCCAGCATTTT.

This clone came up once. This chain joins TRBV19 and TRBJ2-1; TRBD2 agrees at 8 bases. CDR1 LNHDA and CDR2 SQIVND come from the germline V gene (reference sequence). The CDR3 has 16 amino acids. V lost 3 bases, J lost 2 bases, and 6 bases stayed unmatched. CDR3 in DNA: TGTGCCAGTAGTATTCTTCTAGCGGGTCCCTACAATGAGCAGTTCTTC. Translating gives CASSILLAGPYNEQFF. Full variable domain (outside the CDR3, taken from reference TRBV19 and TRBJ2-1): DGGITQSPKYLFRKEGQNVTLSCEQNLNHDAMYWYRQDPGQGLRLIYYSQIVNDFQKGDIAEGYSVSREKKESFPLTVTSAQKNPTAFYLCASSILLAGPYNEQFFGPGTRLTVL.

This clone was counted between two and nine times. V and J are TRBV4-1 and TRBJ2-2; TRBD1 is a possible D gene (6 bases). This CDR3 contains 15 residues. V lost 4 bases and J lost 8, with 17 bases in between. Germline values: CDR1 MGHRA, CDR2 YSYEKL. In nucleotides, the CDR3 is TGCGCCAGCAGCCGGACAGAGGGGCAGCCTGGGGAGCTGTTTTTT. This encodes CASSRTEGQPGELFF.

V usage is TRBV7-2 and J usage is TRBJ1-5, with TRBD1 matching over 7 bases. The ends lost 5 bases at V and 7 bases at J; junction bases unmatched: 8. The CDR3 is 14 amino acids. The germline V gene has CDR1 SGHTA and CDR2 FQGNSA. The CDR3 bases are TGTGCCAGCAGCCCTGGACAGGCAGGACAGCCCCAGCATTTT. This sequence encodes CASSPGQAGQPQHF.